Described below is a single T cell receptor (beta chain) sequence and its context. Antigen specificity is unknown. The data were taken from a study of T cell responses to AZD1222 COVID-19 vaccine. Turning to the study itself: Investigators merged groups given second doses at roughly 4 or roughly 12 weeks.

Findings of the study overall: Among AZD1222 vaccinees, only 5 to 7 were seropositive at baseline.

The method was immunoSEQ multiplex PCR; TCRdb's version includes in-frame clones alone and lacks a portion of them. The top ten hold 13% of the sample, which has tens of thousands of clones, around 83% seen once. Trimming removed 4 bases from V and 4 bases from J, with 8 bases in between. The CDR3 length is 12 residues. Germline values: CDR1 SGHDT, CDR2 YYEEEE. The sample here was peripheral blood, taken on day 0 of AZD1222 vaccination. The chain employs TRBV5-6 and TRBJ1-1; maybe TRBD1 (6 bases). The sequence was obtained from an adult in good health. CDR3 DNA sequence: TGTGCCAGCAGCCCAGGGGCCACTGAAGCTTTCTTT. It yields the protein CASSPGATEAFF.